This T cell receptor (beta chain) was profiled in a study of shared clonotypes between healthy human individuals. Generated by immunoSEQ multiplex PCR, the TCRdb table keeps only in-frame clones and is missing some. The data contain millions of clones, 90% to 95% of them singletons. The receptor's source is a man younger than 30 in good health. Some clones in this sample may be carry-over from other donors' samples. The sequencing sample was made of naive CD4+ T cells from PBMCs. Noted subset: CD45RA+ positively selected.

The CDR3: CASSQDRYGYTF. The CDR3 region has the DNA TGTGCCAGCAGCCAAGACCGATATGGCTACACCTTC. The chain has TRBV14 and TRBJ1-2, with D unresolved. V dropped 0 bases and J dropped 5 bases, with 4 bases sitting between them. Germline V lookup: CDR1 SGHDN, CDR2 FVKESK. This CDR3 region has 12 residues.